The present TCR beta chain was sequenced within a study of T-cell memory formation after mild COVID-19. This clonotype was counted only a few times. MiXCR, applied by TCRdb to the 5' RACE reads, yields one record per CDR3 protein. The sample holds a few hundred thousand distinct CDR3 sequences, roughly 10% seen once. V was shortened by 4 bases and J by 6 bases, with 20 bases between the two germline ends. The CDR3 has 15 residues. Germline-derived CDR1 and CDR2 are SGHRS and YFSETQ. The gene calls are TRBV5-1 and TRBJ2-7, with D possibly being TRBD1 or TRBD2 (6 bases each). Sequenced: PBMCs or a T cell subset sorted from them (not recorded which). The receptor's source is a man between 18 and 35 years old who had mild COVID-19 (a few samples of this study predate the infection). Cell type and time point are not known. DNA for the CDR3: TGCGCCAGCAGCCATGAACAGGGAGGTGGAGTCGAGCAGTACTTC. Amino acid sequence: CASSHEQGGGVEQYF.